The next 22 T cell receptor beta chains were all read from a single sample in a study of cytomegalovirus exposure and HLA in healthy donors. PCR primers comprised 60 Vbeta and 13 Jbeta primers. Data came from immunoSEQ multiplex PCR; TCRdb stores just in-frame clones and leaves some out. The table records about 200,000 clones, 75% to 90% of them present only once. The specimen was PBMCs. The source is a woman aged 45 to 65 in good health and CMV-seropositive.

This clone was observed a handful of times. CDR3 residues: CATSRGLAEETQYF. CDR3 DNA sequence: TGTGCCACCAGCAGAGGGCTAGCGGAGGAGACCCAGTACTTC. This sequence joins TRBV15 and TRBJ2-5; TRBD2 matches at 7 bases. From germline, CDR1 is LNHNV and CDR2 YYDKDF (reference sequence). The CDR3 totals 14 residues. V dropped 1 base and J dropped 5; count of bases not matched to a gene: 4.

Only a few counts were recorded for this clone. The genes are TRBV29-1 and TRBJ2-1; D is possibly TRBD2 (5 bases). Germline assignment: CDR1 SQVTM and CDR2 ANQGSEA. The CDR3 spans 13 residues. Trimming pared 2 bases from V and 5 bases from J, leaving 10 bases between. The CDR3 DNA reads TGCAGCGTTGAATCGGGGAATGACAATGAGCAGTTCTTC. Amino acid sequence: CSVESGNDNEQFF.

Of note for this clone: The junction and the germline gene differ at one end; a read error may be behind it. This chain uses TRBV29-1 with TRBJ2-3, with 10 bases lining up with TRBD1. Germline-derived CDR1 and CDR2 are SQVTM and ANQGSEA. CDR3 length: 15 residues. In DNA form, the CDR3 reads TGCAGCGTCGAAGGGGACAGGGGAGGGGTAGATACGCAGTATTTT. It encodes CSVEGDRGGVDTQYF.

Details on this clone: The junction and the germline gene differ at one end; a read error may be behind it. V gene TRBV5-6 combines with J gene TRBJ2-1; possibly TRBD1 for D (6 bases). CDR3 length: 13 amino acids. CDR1 is SGHDT and CDR2 is YYEEEE in the germline V gene. The CDR3 DNA reads TGTGCCAGCAGCCACAGGGTCTACGATGAGCAGTTCTTC. Translation gives CASSHRVYDEQFF. The full variable domain, completed using reference TRBV5-6 and TRBJ2-1, is DAGVTQSPTHLIKTRGQQVTLRCSPKSGHDTVSWYQQALGQGPQFIFQYYEEEERQRGNFPDRFSGHQFPNYSSELNVNALLLGDSALYLCASSHRVYDEQFFGPGTRLTVL.

The chain is built from TRBV7-2 and TRBJ1-1; perhaps TRBD1 as D (5 bases). The V end was cut by 1 base, the J end by 3 bases, with 9 bases between. CDR1 and CDR2 from the germline V gene are SGHTA and FQGNSA. CDR3 length: 14 residues. The DNA for the CDR3 is TGTGCCAGCAGCTTAGTAGTACAGGACACTGAAGCTTTCTTT. It codes for CASSLVVQDTEAFF.

V and J are TRBV2 and TRBJ2-5; 7 bases map to TRBD2. The junction had 12 bases not matched to a gene; V was cut back by 7 bases and J by 7 bases. This CDR3 is built from 14 residues. Per germline, CDR1 SNHLY and CDR2 FYNNEI. CDR3 protein: CASTPGGRGVTQYF. DNA of the CDR3: TGTGCCAGCACCCCGGGAGGCCGAGGCGTGACCCAGTACTTC.

The DNA of the CDR3 is TGTGCCAGCAGTTCTGGGACTAGCGGGAATGAGCAGTTCTTC. It encodes CASSSGTSGNEQFF. V and J are TRBV6-4 and TRBJ2-1; TRBD2 matches at 12 bases. The germline CDR1 and CDR2 sequences are MRHNA and SNTAGT. The CDR3 is 14 amino acids. After removal of 5 bases from V and 7 bases from J, the junction contained 3 bases not matched to a gene.

This chain links TRBV28 with TRBJ2-7, with D perhaps matching TRBD2 (6 bases). V was shortened by 3 bases and J by 4 bases, with 16 bases between the two germline ends. The CDR3 length is 15 residues. Germline CDR1 MDHEN, CDR2 SYDVKM. The CDR3 here is CASSLLPSDPYEQYF. The CDR3 DNA follows: TGTGCCAGCAGTTTGCTTCCTAGCGACCCATACGAGCAGTACTTC.

This clone appeared a few times. The V call is TRBV2, the J call TRBJ2-5; a weak D match, TRBD1 (6 bases). The V gene's germline CDR1 is SNHLY and CDR2 FYNNEI. Between the trimmed V and J ends, which lost 2 bases and 5 bases, there was a span of 21 bases. The CDR3 has 17 amino acids. CDR3 DNA: TGTGCCAGCAGTGAAAGAGGGTTGGGCAGGGGCAGTGAGACCCAGTACTTC. Translated: CASSERGLGRGSETQYF. The variable domain in full, with the rest retrieved from reference TRBV2 and TRBJ2-5, is EPEVTQTPSHQVTQMGQEVILRCVPISNHLYFYWYRQILGQKVEFLVSFYNNEISEKSEIFDDQFSVERPDGSNFTLKIRSTKLEDSAMYFCASSERGLGRGSETQYFGPGTRLLVL.

The gene calls are TRBV5-1 and TRBJ2-7; 13 bases match TRBD2. The trim removed 3 bases at V and 5 bases at J, leaving 8 bases unmatched. Per the germline V gene, CDR1 is SGHRS and CDR2 is YFSETQ. This CDR3 comprises 16 residues. The CDR3 sequence: CASSSTPGLAGDEQYF. CDR3 nucleotides: TGCGCCAGCAGCTCCACTCCCGGACTAGCGGGAGACGAGCAGTACTTC.

The chain employs TRBV28 and TRBJ2-2; 11 nucleotides agree with TRBD2. The CDR3 runs to 17 residues. The trim removed 4 bases at V and 7 bases at J, leaving 11 bases unmatched. Germline CDR1 is MDHEN and CDR2 is SYDVKM. As DNA, the CDR3 is TGTGCCAGCAGTTCCCCGACTAGCGGGACCTTAATCGGGGAGCTGTTTTTT. This codes for CASSSPTSGTLIGELFF.

The V call is TRBV5-1, the J call TRBJ2-1, with 8 bases fitting TRBD2. Germline trimming cut 2 bases from V and 9 bases from J; bases unmatched to any gene: 7. This CDR3 spans 14 amino acids. CDR1 is SGHRS, CDR2 YFSETQ, per germline. CDR3 sequence: CASSLAGVAVEQFF. In DNA form, the CDR3 reads TGCGCCAGCAGCTTAGCGGGAGTGGCGGTTGAGCAGTTCTTC.

V and J are TRBV10-3 and TRBJ1-1; 9 bases agree with TRBD1. This CDR3 is 14 amino acids long. The germline CDR1 and CDR2 sequences are ENHRY and SYGVKD. The J segment lost 1 base and the V segment lost 6 bases, leaving 3 bases of the junction unmatched. The CDR3 region has the DNA TGTGCCATCAGCCTGGGACAGGGGAACACTGAAGCTTTCTTT. Protein product: CAISLGQGNTEAFF.

A remark on this clone: Other DNA sequences in the sample encode the same CDR3. This chain uses TRBV27 with TRBJ2-7, with 14 bases fitting TRBD2. With 5 bases clipped from V and 6 bases from J, the junction kept 3 bases outside the gene matches. The CDR3 has 14 amino acids. Looked up from germline, CDR1 is MNHEY and CDR2 is SMNVEV (reference sequence). The CDR3 reads CASSLGLAGVEQYF. The DNA for the CDR3 is TGTGCCAGCAGTCTGGGACTAGCGGGAGTCGAGCAGTACTTC.

CDR3 coding DNA: TGTGCCAGCAGTTTCAGGCCCTCGAACACTGAAGCTTTCTTT. Translated, it gives CASSFRPSNTEAFF. The rearrangement joins TRBV27 to TRBJ1-1; D is unclear. V was cut by 3 bases and J by 1 base, with 9 bases left in between. Germline V gene sequence: CDR1 MNHEY, CDR2 SMNVEV (reference sequence). The CDR3 spans 14 residues.

Remarks on this clone: The sample holds other DNA sequences that translate to the same CDR3. The chain links TRBV18 to TRBJ2-7; D gene uncertain. Germline lookup yields CDR1 KGHSH and CDR2 LQKENI. CDR3 length: 14 amino acids. The V and J ends lost 0 bases and 2 bases respectively, with 8 bases between them. CDR3 sequence: CASSPPAGTYEQYF. For the CDR3, the DNA is TGTGCCAGCTCACCACCGGCAGGAACCTACGAGCAGTACTTC. Full variable domain (remainder filled in from reference TRBV18 and TRBJ2-7): NAGVMQNPRHLVRRRGQEARLRCSPMKGHSHVYWYRQLPEEGLKFMVYLQKENIIDESGMPKERFSAEFPKEGPSILRIQQVVRGDSAAYFCASSPPAGTYEQYFGPGTRLTVT.

The chain is built from TRBV6-5 and TRBJ1-2; 8 bases fit TRBD1. With V trimmed by 3 bases and J by 6 bases, 6 bases remained unmatched. Germline V CDR1 and CDR2: MNHEY, SVGAGI. CDR3 size: 14 residues. The CDR3 is CASSYLTGGDGYTF. CDR3 sequence (DNA): TGTGCCAGCAGTTATCTTACAGGGGGTGATGGCTACACCTTC.

The chain is built from TRBV29-1 and TRBJ1-2; D unresolved. Germline V gene data show CDR1 as SQVTM and CDR2 as ANQGSEA. The CDR3 runs 11 residues. V was pared by 4 bases and J by 7 bases, with 10 bases between. CDR3 nucleotides: TGCAGCGTTGTACACCGGGGTGGCTACACCTTC. It codes for CSVVHRGGYTF.

The rearrangement links TRBV6-1 to TRBJ2-5; a possible D gene is TRBD2 (6 bases). Gene TRBJ2-7 matches the end of the DNA better, so the J call may be wrong. CDR3 size: 14 residues. The germline gives CDR1 MNHNS, CDR2 SASEGT. The CDR3 here is CASSAGLTSYEQYF. In DNA, the CDR3 is TGTGCCAGCAGCGCGGGACTCACCTCCTACGAGCAGTACTTC.

The J gene is TRBJ2-7, the V gene TRBV27, with D possibly TRBD2 on 5 matching bases. V lost 5 bases and J lost 6, with 23 bases in between. This CDR3 spans 16 amino acids. Germline-derived CDR1 and CDR2 are MNHEY and SMNVEV (reference sequence). As DNA, the CDR3 is TGTGCCAGCAGTCCACGACGGCGGAGACCCGGAGGCGAGCAGTACTTC. Protein sequence: CASSPRRRRPGGEQYF.

The rearrangement joins TRBV7-9 to TRBJ2-1; maybe TRBD1 (6 bases). CDR1 and CDR2 (germline): SEHNR, FQNEAQ (reference sequence). The CDR3 runs 14 residues. V lost 2 bases to trimming and J lost 4 bases, with 9 bases between them. The CDR3 nucleotides read TGTGCCAGCAGCTTAAACAGGGATTACAATGAGCAGTTCTTC. Translation gives CASSLNRDYNEQFF.

This clone came up once. The rearrangement joins TRBV28 to TRBJ2-5, with a tentative D call TRBD2 (5 bases). TRBJ2-7 matches the DNA end more closely, so the J call is doubtful. CDR1 MDHEN and CDR2 SYDVKM come from the germline V gene. This CDR3 region has 13 residues. The CDR3 coding sequence is TGTGCCAGCAGTTTAGGAGGCCCCTACGAGCAGTACTTC. Its translation is CASSLGGPYEQYF.